The 8 T cell receptor beta chains presented below share a single source sample, sequenced in a study of blood T cell repertoires in COVID-19. The table came from immunoSEQ multiplex PCR; TCRdb's copy has only in-frame clones and leaves some out. This sample has fewer than 200,000 clones; approximately 80% occur once, and the top ten carry roughly 9.4%. Input material: peripheral blood. The receptors were sampled from a woman aged 50 to 60 with active or convalescent COVID-19.

This chain links TRBV3-1 (or the pseudogene TRBV3-2) with TRBJ1-2, with D perhaps TRBD1 (5 bases). CDR1 is LGHDT, CDR2 YNNKEL, per germline (reference sequence). The ends were cut back, 0 bases at V and 3 bases at J, with 11 bases in the middle. The CDR3 contains 15 residues. The CDR3 sequence: CASSQDSWDYYGYTF. The CDR3 DNA follows: TGTGCCAGCAGCCAAGATAGTTGGGACTACTATGGCTACACCTTC.

The chain links TRBV11-3 to TRBJ2-3, with D possibly being TRBD2 (5 bases). CDR1 and CDR2 (germline): SGHNT, YENEEA. Trimming shortened V by 1 base and J by 4 bases, and 9 bases separated the two germline ends. CDR3 length equals 14 residues. CDR3 nucleotide sequence: TGTGCCAGCAGCTTAGTGGCGGGCGCAGATACGCAGTATTTT. Its translation is CASSLVAGADTQYF.

The chain uses TRBV5-6 and TRBJ2-5; 7 bases are shared with TRBD2. Trimming removed 4 bases from V and 1 base from J; junction bases left unmatched: 4. CDR3 size: 14 residues. Germline V lookup: CDR1 SGHDT, CDR2 YYEEEE. The chain's CDR3 is CASSTASGQETQYF. For the CDR3, the DNA is TGTGCCAGCAGCACTGCTAGCGGCCAAGAGACCCAGTACTTC.

CDR3: CASSQGDTQYF. DNA for the CDR3: TGTGCCAGCAGCCAGGGGGATACGCAGTATTTT. The genes are TRBV11-3 and TRBJ2-3; the D gene is possibly TRBD1 (6 bases). The CDR3 totals 11 residues. Germline CDR1 and CDR2: SGHNT and YENEEA. V was cut by 5 bases and J by 6 bases, with 6 bases left in between.

This clone was detected once. The chain couples TRBV11-2 to TRBJ1-2; possible D gene TRBD1, 6 bases. Germline CDR1 SGHAT, CDR2 FQNNGV. The CDR3 runs 14 residues. V lost 5 bases and J 8 bases, leaving 18 bases between the germline ends. DNA for the CDR3: TGTGCCAGCAGCCAAATAGGGGCCAGGGGCGGCTACACCTTC. Translating gives CASSQIGARGGYTF.

The chain recombines TRBV7-9 with TRBJ1-3, with D possibly matching TRBD1 (6 bases). The CDR3 runs to 17 residues. The germline gives CDR1 SEHNR, CDR2 FQNEAQ (reference sequence). Trimming stripped 4 bases from V and 2 bases from J, with 18 bases between. The CDR3 DNA reads as TGTGCCAGCAGCTCCGGACAGCCCGGGGCGACTGGAAACACCATATATTTT. Its protein product is CASSSGQPGATGNTIYF.

The rearrangement links TRBV4-3 to TRBJ1-4; tentatively, D is TRBD1 (5 bases). V was trimmed by 0 bases and J by 8 bases, leaving 16 bases between them. The CDR3 contains 16 residues. CDR1 LGHNA and CDR2 YSLEER come from the germline V gene. DNA for the CDR3: TGCGCCAGCAGCCAAGAAGGGGCGGCCCTTGGGGAAAAACTGTTTTTT. Translation: CASSQEGAALGEKLFF.

The count of this clone is one. This chain connects TRBV11-3 to TRBJ2-5; perhaps TRBD2 as D (6 bases). The CDR3 is made up of 16 amino acids. The ends were cut back, 1 base at V and 2 bases at J, with 14 bases in the middle. From germline, CDR1 is SGHNT and CDR2 YENEEA. This chain's CDR3 is CASSLGVGGLQETQYF. CDR3 coding DNA: TGTGCCAGCAGCTTAGGTGTCGGGGGACTTCAAGAGACCCAGTACTTC. The variable domain in full, with the rest retrieved from reference TRBV11-3 and TRBJ2-5, is EAGVVQSPRYKIIEKKQPVAFWCNPISGHNTLYWYLQNLGQGPELLIRYENEEAVDDSQLPKDRFSAERLKGVDSTLKIQPAELGDSAVYLCASSLGVGGLQETQYFGPGTRLLVL.